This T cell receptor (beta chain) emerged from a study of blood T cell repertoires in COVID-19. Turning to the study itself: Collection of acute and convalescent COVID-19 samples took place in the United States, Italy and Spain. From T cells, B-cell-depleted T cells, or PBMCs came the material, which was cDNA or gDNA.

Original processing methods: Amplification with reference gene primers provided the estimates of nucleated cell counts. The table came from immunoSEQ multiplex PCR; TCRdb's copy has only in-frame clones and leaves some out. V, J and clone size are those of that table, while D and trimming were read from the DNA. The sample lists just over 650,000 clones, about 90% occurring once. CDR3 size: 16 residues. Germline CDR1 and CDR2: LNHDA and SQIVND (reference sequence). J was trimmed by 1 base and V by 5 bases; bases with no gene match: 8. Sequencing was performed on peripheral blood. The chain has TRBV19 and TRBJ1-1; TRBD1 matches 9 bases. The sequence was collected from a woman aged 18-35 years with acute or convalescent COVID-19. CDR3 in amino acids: CASSPGTGIGNTEAFF. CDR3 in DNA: TGTGCCAGTAGTCCCGGGACAGGGATCGGGAACACTGAAGCTTTCTTT.